This passage covers 27 T cell receptor beta chains from one sample sequenced in a study of metastatic and nonmetastatic thyroid tumors. MiXCR was used by TCRdb to re-call the PCR reads. Of approximately 84,000 clones in the sample, about 15% were seen once. Patients underwent thyroid surgery, and none had received any treatment before it. The specimen sequenced was blood. All receptors come from a female donor with papillary thyroid cancer or a benign thyroid nodule (not recorded which). Some clones in this sample may be carry-over from other donors' samples.

This clone occurred many times. The genes are TRBV4-2 and TRBJ2-1; D may be TRBD1 (6 bases). V was clipped by 4 bases and J by 8 bases, with 15 bases between them. Germline V gene lookup returns CDR1 LGHNA and CDR2 YNFKEQ. This CDR3 has 14 amino acids. The CDR3: CASSLGQGNDEQFF. CDR3 coding DNA: TGTGCCAGCAGCCTGGGCCAGGGGAACGATGAGCAGTTCTTC.

This clone came up many times. Here the CDR3 reads CASNMTPLNTEAFF. In DNA form, the CDR3 reads TGTGCCAGCAATATGACACCTTTGAACACTGAAGCTTTCTTT. The rearrangement joins TRBV28 to TRBJ1-1; D uncertain. Germline V gives CDR1 MDHEN, CDR2 SYDVKM. Trimming took 7 bases from V and 0 from J, leaving 12 bases between them. This CDR3 is 14 amino acids long.

This clone was observed a few times. This may stem from a read error, because a much larger clone lies one nucleotide away. This rearrangement joins TRBV29-1 to TRBJ2-7, with D perhaps matching TRBD1 (6 bases). The CDR3 has 11 residues. CDR1 SQVTM and CDR2 ANQGSEA come from the germline V gene. CDR3 protein: CIVEERGEQYF. The CDR3 nucleotides read TGCATCGTTGAAGAGAGGGGGGAGCAGTACTTC.

In its sample, this clone was seen many times. Other DNA sequences of this sample code for an identical CDR3. V usage is TRBV18 and J usage is TRBJ2-7, with D perhaps being TRBD1 or TRBD2 (5 bases each). With 2 bases removed from V and 7 bases from J, the gap between germline ends came to 6 bases. Germline V gene lookup returns CDR1 KGHSH and CDR2 LQKENI. CDR3 length equals 11 residues. As DNA, the CDR3 is TGTGCCAGCTCACCAGGGGGTGAGCAGTACTTC. Amino acid sequence: CASSPGGEQYF.

This clone showed up many times. This chain connects TRBV5-1 to TRBJ1-1; D might be TRBD1 (6 bases). The CDR3 is 12 residues long. Germline CDR1 and CDR2: SGHRS and YFSETQ. V was cut by 3 bases and J by 6 bases, with 9 bases left in between. CDR3: CASSWEGAEAFF. The DNA for the CDR3 is TGCGCCAGCAGCTGGGAGGGGGCTGAAGCTTTCTTT.

Many counts were recorded for this clone. The rearrangement uses TRBV12-5 and TRBJ2-3; D gene unclear. Germline values: CDR1 LGHNT, CDR2 FRNRAP. This CDR3 is built from 13 residues. Between the trimmed V and J ends, which lost 3 bases and 4 bases, there was a span of 8 bases. The DNA for the CDR3 is TGTGCTAGTGGTTTCTTTGGGTCAGATACGCAGTATTTT. This sequence encodes CASGFFGSDTQYF.

This clone showed up just a few times. This same CDR3 is encoded by further DNA sequences in the sample. The V and J genes are TRBV2 and TRBJ2-4; D unresolved. The V gene lost 3 bases and the J gene lost 0 bases, with 9 bases spanning the gap. Germline V gives CDR1 SNHLY, CDR2 FYNNEI. The CDR3 runs to 15 residues. The CDR3 protein is CASSELKLAKNIQYF. In DNA, the CDR3 is TGTGCCAGCAGTGAGTTAAAGTTAGCCAAAAACATTCAGTACTTC.

Worth noting for this clone: A much larger clonotype is one base distant, so this may be a read error. The chain uses TRBV12-3 or TRBV12-4 and TRBJ1-1; perhaps TRBD1 as D (5 bases). The length of the CDR3 is 13 residues. Trimming left V 4 bases short and J 10 bases short, with 16 bases between. DNA for the CDR3: TGTGCCAGCAGTTCTAAGGGGTTCTCTGGAGCTTTCTTT. Residues: CASSSKGFSGAFF.

This clone came up many times. This sequence joins TRBV5-1 and TRBJ2-7; 9 bases are a match to TRBD1. The V gene's germline CDR1 is SGHRS and CDR2 YFSETQ. This CDR3 is built from 16 residues. V shed 3 bases, J shed 0 bases, and the junction held 7 bases outside the gene matches. As DNA, the CDR3 is TGCGCCAGCAGCTGGACAGGGGCGCCCTCCTCCTACGAGCAGTACTTC. This encodes CASSWTGAPSSYEQYF.

This clone has at least ten counts. The chain has TRBV28 and TRBJ1-1; D not resolved. The CDR3 length is 12 residues. Germline V gives CDR1 MDHEN, CDR2 SYDVKM. The V end was cut by 3 bases, the J end by 1 base, with 3 bases between. The DNA of the CDR3 is TGTGCCAGCAGTTTCGGGAACACTGAAGCTTTCTTT. Amino acids: CASSFGNTEAFF.

This clone has at least ten counts. The chain has TRBV7-3 and TRBJ1-1, with a tentative D call TRBD1 (5 bases). The CDR3 spans 13 residues. The germline CDR1 and CDR2 sequences are SGHTA and FQGTGA. Between the trimmed V and J ends, which lost 5 bases and 5 bases, there was a span of 12 bases. This CDR3 reads CASSRDLRTEAFF. The DNA for the CDR3 is TGTGCCAGCAGCCGGGACCTGAGGACTGAAGCTTTCTTT.

A few counts support this clone. The chain employs TRBV6-1 and TRBJ1-5; TRBD1 matches at 10 bases. CDR3 size: 15 residues. With 4 bases clipped from V and 5 bases from J, the junction kept 5 bases outside the gene matches. In germline, CDR1 is MNHNS, CDR2 SASEGT. CDR3 in amino acids: CASSVGQGVYQPQHF. The CDR3 bases are TGTGCCAGCAGTGTTGGACAGGGGGTTTATCAGCCCCAGCATTTT.

This clone was detected once. A read error is possible here, since a much larger clone lies one base away. V and J are TRBV5-6 and TRBJ1-5; unclear D gene. Germline-derived CDR1 and CDR2 are SGHDT and YYEEEE. The CDR3 length is 16 residues. The V and J ends lost 2 bases and 0 bases respectively, with 12 bases between them. The CDR3, as DNA: TGTGCCAGCAGCTTATCGTGGGATCATAGCAATCAGCCCCAGCATTTT. Its translation is CASSLSWDHSNQPQHF.

This clone was recorded many times. The V gene is TRBV2, the J gene TRBJ1-5; unclear D gene. Germline CDR1 reads SNHLY; CDR2 reads FYNNEI. The V gene lost 6 bases and the J gene lost 1 base, with 19 bases spanning the gap. The CDR3 spans 17 residues. The CDR3: CASSPRPAIGSNQPQHF. In DNA form, the CDR3 reads TGTGCCAGCAGCCCCAGACCCGCCATAGGGAGCAATCAGCCCCAGCATTTT.

Many counts were recorded for this clone. The gene calls are TRBV24-1 and TRBJ2-7, with 7 positions matching TRBD1. Per germline, CDR1 KGHDR and CDR2 SFDVKD. V shed 5 bases and J 5 bases; nucleotides not matched to a gene: 17. CDR3 length equals 17 residues. In nucleotides, the CDR3 is TGTGCCACCAGTGCCTTGATGGGGGACAGTGTTTACCACGAGCAGTACTTC. It is translated as CATSALMGDSVYHEQYF.

Note on this clone: A single base separates this from a much larger clone, so it may be a read error. The chain recombines TRBV4-2 with TRBJ1-2; no clear D gene. Trimming removed 8 bases from V and 1 base from J, with 17 bases in between. The germline CDR1 and CDR2 sequences are LGHNA and YNFKEQ. This CDR3 is built from 15 residues. The CDR3 nucleotides are TGTGCCAGCCCTTTAGATGGCACAGTTAACTATGGCTACACCTTC. Translating it yields CASPLDGTVNYGYTF.

Many counts were recorded for this clone. The genes are TRBV6-6 and TRBJ2-1, with D unresolved. Germline CDR1 MNHNY, CDR2 SVGAGI (reference sequence). The CDR3 sequence is 13 residues long. Trimming pared 0 bases from V and 7 bases from J, leaving 7 bases between. CDR3 residues: CASSYSPLNEQFF. The DNA of the CDR3 is TGTGCCAGCAGTTACTCGCCGCTGAATGAGCAGTTCTTC.

This clone was picked up many times. The chain carries TRBV7-9 and TRBJ1-3, with no clear D. The germline CDR1 and CDR2 sequences are SEHNR and FQNEAQ (reference sequence). CDR3 length: 16 amino acids. The V and J ends lost 5 bases and 4 bases respectively, with 18 bases between them. CDR3 nucleotides: TGTGCCAGCAGCCCCCAGGTCCGAGAGTGGGGAAACACCATATATTTT. It yields the protein CASSPQVREWGNTIYF.

Regarding this clone: Without the conserved terminal phenylalanine or tryptophan, this CDR3 likely stems from a read error. The V call is TRBV27, the J call TRBJ1-2, with TRBD1 matching 7 bases. This CDR3 is 14 amino acids long. Germline V gives CDR1 MNHEY, CDR2 SMNVEV (reference sequence). The ends lost 5 bases at V and 4 bases at J; junction bases unmatched: 7. The CDR3 DNA follows: TGTGCCAGCAGTCCCAGGGGGGGGGTCTATGGCTACACCCTC. Translated, it gives CASSPRGGVYGYTL.

This clone has only a few counts. A much larger clone differs by one base, so this may be a read error. The V and J genes are TRBV7-2 and TRBJ2-5, with a weak D call TRBD2 (7 bases). Trimming cost V 0 bases and J 7 bases, with 21 bases left between them. The CDR3 consists of 17 residues. CDR1 is SGHTA and CDR2 is FQGNSA in the germline V gene. The CDR3 bases are TGTGCCAGCAGCTTAGCGGGGGGGCGCTACCCTAGATGGACCCAGTACTTC. This translates into CASSLAGGRYPRWTQYF.

This clone was seen ten or more times. V and J are TRBV6-5 and TRBJ1-1; D possibly corresponds to TRBD1 (5 bases). The V gene's germline CDR1 is MNHEY and CDR2 SVGAGI. CDR3 length: 15 residues. V shed 3 bases and J shed 0 bases, with 11 bases lying between them. The CDR3 coding sequence is TGTGCCAGCAGTTATACCGGGGCCATGAACACTGAAGCTTTCTTT. Residues: CASSYTGAMNTEAFF.

As concerns this clone: This may be a read error, as it is one base from a much larger clone. This chain links TRBV11-2 with TRBJ2-5; D tentatively fits TRBD1 or TRBD2 (5 bases each). CDR3 length equals 16 residues. Germline V gene data show CDR1 as SGHAT and CDR2 as FQNNGV. V lost 2 bases, J lost 3 bases, and 16 bases lay in between. The CDR3 here is CASSLSPTRGEETQYF. The CDR3 bases are TGTGCCAGCAGCTTATCCCCGACAAGGGGAGAAGAGACCCAGTACTTC.

The chain joins TRBV5-1 to TRBJ2-2; D call uncertain. Trimming stripped 6 bases from V and 5 bases from J, with 14 bases between. Per the germline V gene, CDR1 is SGHRS and CDR2 is YFSETQ. The CDR3 is 14 residues long. CDR3 coding DNA: TGCGCCAGCACTAAAGAACTACAGACCGGGGAGCTGTTTTTT. Protein sequence: CASTKELQTGELFF.

This clone was counted at least ten times. The CDR3 is CASSPTGQETQYF. DNA of the CDR3: TGTGCCAGCTCACCGACTGGACAAGAGACCCAGTACTTC. The V gene is TRBV18, the J gene TRBJ2-5; no clear D. This CDR3 has 13 amino acids. Germline CDR1 KGHSH, CDR2 LQKENI. V dropped 3 bases and J dropped 2 bases, with 7 bases sitting between them.

This clone was counted between two and nine times. A single base separates this from a much larger clone, so it may be a read error. The chain links TRBV12-3 or TRBV12-4 to TRBJ2-5; D is uncertain. There are 14 residues in the CDR3. Trimming removed 4 bases at V and 10 bases at J, with 19 bases between. CDR3 in DNA: TGTGCCAGCAGTTCGCAAACACCAGGCCGTGTCCAGTACTTC. It codes for CASSSQTPGRVQYF.

The sample holds many counts of this clone. The rearrangement links TRBV6-1 to TRBJ1-1; perhaps TRBD1 as D (6 bases). The ends were cut back, 6 bases at V and 4 bases at J, with 12 bases in the middle. In germline, CDR1 is MNHNS, CDR2 SASEGT. This CDR3 is built from 13 residues. The CDR3 DNA reads as TGTGCCAGCAGGGGGGGGGGCACCACTGAAGCTTTCTTT. Its protein is CASRGGGTTEAFF.

This clone came up many times. V gene TRBV7-3 combines with J gene TRBJ2-1; maybe TRBD1 (5 bases). The CDR3 covers 15 residues. In germline, CDR1 is SGHTA, CDR2 FQGTGA. V was shortened by 5 bases and J by 1 base, with 12 bases between the two germline ends. For the CDR3, the DNA is TGTGCCAGCAGCAGAGACAGTAGGTCCTACAATGAGCAGTTCTTC. Translating it yields CASSRDSRSYNEQFF.